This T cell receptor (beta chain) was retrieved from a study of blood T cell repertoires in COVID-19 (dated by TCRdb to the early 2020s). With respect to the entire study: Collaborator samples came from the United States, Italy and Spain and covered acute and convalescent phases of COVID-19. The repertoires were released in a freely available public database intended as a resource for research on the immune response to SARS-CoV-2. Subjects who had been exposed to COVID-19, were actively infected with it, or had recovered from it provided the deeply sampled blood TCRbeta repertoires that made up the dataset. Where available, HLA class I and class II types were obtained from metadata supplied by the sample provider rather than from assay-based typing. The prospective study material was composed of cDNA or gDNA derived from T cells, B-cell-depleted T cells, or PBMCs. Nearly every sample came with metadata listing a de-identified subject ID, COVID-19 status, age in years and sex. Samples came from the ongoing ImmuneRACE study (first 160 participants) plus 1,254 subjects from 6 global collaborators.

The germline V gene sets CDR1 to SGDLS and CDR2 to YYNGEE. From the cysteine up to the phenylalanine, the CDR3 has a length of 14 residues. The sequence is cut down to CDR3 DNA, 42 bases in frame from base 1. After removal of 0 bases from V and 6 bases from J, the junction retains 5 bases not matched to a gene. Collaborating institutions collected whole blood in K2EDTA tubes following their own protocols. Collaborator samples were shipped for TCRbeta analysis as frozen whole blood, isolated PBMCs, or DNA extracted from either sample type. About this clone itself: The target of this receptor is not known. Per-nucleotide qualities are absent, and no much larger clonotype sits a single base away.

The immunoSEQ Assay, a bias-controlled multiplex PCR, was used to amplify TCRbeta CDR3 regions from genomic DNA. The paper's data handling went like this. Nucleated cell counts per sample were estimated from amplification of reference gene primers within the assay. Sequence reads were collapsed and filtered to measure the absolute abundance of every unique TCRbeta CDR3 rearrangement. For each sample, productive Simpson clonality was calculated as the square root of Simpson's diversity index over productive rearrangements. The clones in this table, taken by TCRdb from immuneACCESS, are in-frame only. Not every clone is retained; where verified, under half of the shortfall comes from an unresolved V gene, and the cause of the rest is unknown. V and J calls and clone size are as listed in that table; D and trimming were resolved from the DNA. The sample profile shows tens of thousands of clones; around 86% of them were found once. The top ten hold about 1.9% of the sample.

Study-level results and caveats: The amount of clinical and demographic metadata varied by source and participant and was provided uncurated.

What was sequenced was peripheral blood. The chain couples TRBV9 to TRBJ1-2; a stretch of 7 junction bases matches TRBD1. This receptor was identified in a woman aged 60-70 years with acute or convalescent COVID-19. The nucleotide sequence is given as TGTGCCAGCAGCGTAGAGGGGGCTTCAGATGGCTACACCTTC. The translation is CASSVEGASDGYTF.